Each of the 21 T cell receptor beta chains below was sequenced from the same sample in a study of blood T cell repertoires in COVID-19. Assay: immunoSEQ multiplex PCR; the TCRdb copy retains only in-frame clones and omits some. This table has tens of thousands of clones, 65% to 85% appearing once. Sequences were obtained from peripheral blood. These receptors came from a human donor in a cohort sampled during active COVID-19.

The rearrangement uses TRBV10-2 and TRBJ2-2, with 11 bases fitting TRBD1. The J segment lost 3 bases and the V segment lost 4 bases, leaving 7 bases of the junction unmatched. There are 17 residues in the CDR3. CDR1 and CDR2 (germline): WSHSY, SAAADI. The CDR3 region is CASSGGAGQGDTGELFF. CDR3 in DNA: TGCGCCAGCAGTGGGGGGGCGGGACAGGGGGACACCGGGGAGCTGTTTTTT.

The CDR3 is CASSAVLPQETQYF. DNA of the CDR3: TGTGCCAGCAGTGCAGTTTTACCCCAAGAGACCCAGTACTTC. The V gene is TRBV2, the J gene TRBJ2-5; no firm D call. Trimming stripped 4 bases from V and 1 base from J, with 10 bases between. This CDR3 spans 14 amino acids. Germline loops: CDR1 SNHLY, CDR2 FYNNEI.

This clone has a handful of counts. The chain combines TRBV5-1 with TRBJ1-6; unclear D gene. Trimming took 3 bases from V and 0 from J, leaving 13 bases between them. CDR3 length: 17 residues. Germline V gene data show CDR1 as SGHRS and CDR2 as YFSETQ. The CDR3 sequence: CASSSGPSSSYNSPLHF. In nucleotides, the CDR3 is TGCGCCAGCAGCTCGGGTCCCTCGAGCTCCTATAATTCACCCCTCCACTTT.

The chain employs TRBV7-6 and TRBJ2-7; D is perhaps TRBD2 (6 bases). Trimming removed 2 bases from V and 3 bases from J, with 11 bases in between. Germline-derived CDR1 and CDR2 are SGHVS and FNYEAQ. The CDR3 sequence is 14 residues long. The CDR3 coding sequence is TGTGCCAGCAGCTTATCGGGGGTCCACTACGAGCAGTACTTC. Residues: CASSLSGVHYEQYF.

The chain carries TRBV7-9 and TRBJ1-1; 8 bases match TRBD1. CDR1 and CDR2 from the germline V gene are SEHNR and FQNEAQ (reference sequence). This CDR3 is 15 amino acids long. V shed 6 bases, J shed 1 base, and the junction held 7 bases outside the gene matches. The CDR3 DNA reads TGTGCCAGCAGTAATCAGGGGGCTCCGAACACTGAAGCTTTCTTT. This translates into CASSNQGAPNTEAFF.

The V call is TRBV24-1, the J call TRBJ2-3, with D possibly matching TRBD2 (6 bases). The V gene lost 4 bases and the J gene lost 11 bases, with 12 bases spanning the gap. Germline lookup yields CDR1 KGHDR and CDR2 SFDVKD. The CDR3 covers 12 residues. The CDR3 bases are TGTGCCACCAGTGACCCAGGCGGGGTGCAGTATTTT. This translates into CATSDPGGVQYF.

The chain is built from TRBV2 and TRBJ2-3; 9 bases fit TRBD2. This CDR3 comprises 16 residues. Germline V lookup: CDR1 SNHLY, CDR2 FYNNEI. The V segment lost 6 bases and the J segment 0 bases; nucleotides outside the gene matches: 7. The CDR3 DNA follows: TGTGCCAGCAGAAAGGTTGCGGGGGGGAGCACAGATACGCAGTATTTT. Translated, it gives CASRKVAGGSTDTQYF.

The V and J genes are TRBV5-1 and TRBJ1-6; the match to TRBD1 covers 7 bases. This CDR3 spans 15 amino acids. The trim removed 4 bases at V and 6 bases at J, leaving 7 bases unmatched. Germline V gives CDR1 SGHRS, CDR2 YFSETQ. CDR3 residues: CASSHRDSGNSPLHF. The CDR3 DNA is TGCGCCAGCAGCCACCGGGACAGCGGTAATTCACCCCTCCACTTT.

The rearrangement joins TRBV6-2 or TRBV6-3 to TRBJ2-2, with 7 bases lining up with TRBD1. This CDR3 has 15 residues. V dropped 5 bases and J dropped 5; count of bases not matched to a gene: 8. Germline V gene lookup returns CDR1 MNHEY and CDR2 SVGEGT. The CDR3 here is CASSLTGDGTGELFF. DNA of the CDR3: TGTGCCAGCAGTCTTACAGGGGACGGGACCGGGGAGCTGTTTTTT.

V is TRBV7-8 and J is TRBJ1-2; 8 bases are shared with TRBD1. Germline-derived CDR1 and CDR2 are SGHVS and FQNEAQ. The CDR3 consists of 16 residues. Germline trimming cut 5 bases from V and 4 bases from J; bases unmatched to any gene: 12. CDR3 region: CASSPRWEQGGYGYTF. The CDR3 coding sequence is TGTGCCAGCAGCCCCAGGTGGGAACAGGGGGGCTATGGCTACACCTTC.

The rearrangement joins TRBV28 to TRBJ1-5, with no clear D. Trimming shortened V by 8 bases and J by 6 bases, and 11 bases separated the two germline ends. CDR1 is MDHEN and CDR2 is SYDVKM in the germline V gene. The CDR3 sequence is 12 residues long. The CDR3 spells CASLGRGQPQHF. The CDR3, as DNA: TGTGCCAGCCTTGGCCGGGGTCAGCCCCAGCATTTT.

The rearrangement links TRBV3-1 (or the pseudogene TRBV3-2) to TRBJ2-3; 8 nucleotides agree with TRBD2. The CDR3 length is 15 residues. The J segment lost 1 base and the V segment lost 3 bases, leaving 3 bases of the junction unmatched. Germline V CDR1 and CDR2: LGHDT, YNNKEL (reference sequence). CDR3 nucleotides: TGTGCCAGCAGCCACAGCGGGGGTGGCACAGATACGCAGTATTTT. Amino acids: CASSHSGGGTDTQYF.

This chain uses TRBV19 with TRBJ2-7; 8 bases match TRBD2. From germline, CDR1 is LNHDA and CDR2 SQIVND (reference sequence). The CDR3 length is 15 residues. With 3 bases clipped from V and 3 bases from J, the junction kept 7 bases outside the gene matches. In nucleotides, the CDR3 is TGTGCCAGTAGTATCTCCGGGGGGGCCGGCTACGAGCAGTACTTC. Its protein product is CASSISGGAGYEQYF.

This chain connects TRBV19 to TRBJ1-5; no clear D gene. Germline CDR1 reads LNHDA; CDR2 reads SQIVND (reference sequence). V lost 5 bases and J lost 0, with 17 bases in between. The CDR3 totals 17 residues. The DNA for the CDR3 is TGTGCCAGTAGTCCTCGGGGAAGGTCTTATAGCAATCAGCCCCAGCATTTT. Translating gives CASSPRGRSYSNQPQHF. Variable domain in full (rest from reference TRBV19 and TRBJ1-5): DGGITQSPKYLFRKEGQNVTLSCEQNLNHDAMYWYRQDPGQGLRLIYYSQIVNDFQKGDIAEGYSVSREKKESFPLTVTSAQKNPTAFYLCASSPRGRSYSNQPQHFGDGTRLSIL.

The CDR3 here is CASSLEAAGGLNTQYF. The CDR3 nucleotides are TGCGCCAGCAGCTTGGAAGCGGCGGGGGGGCTAAATACGCAGTATTTT. J is TRBJ2-3 and V is TRBV5-1; 9 nucleotides align to TRBD2. The germline CDR1 and CDR2 sequences are SGHRS and YFSETQ. The ends lost 0 bases at V and 7 bases at J; junction bases unmatched: 9. The CDR3 is 16 residues long.

The chain joins TRBV4-1 to TRBJ2-1; 7 bases are a match to TRBD2. The V segment lost 2 bases and the J segment 7 bases; nucleotides outside the gene matches: 11. The germline gives CDR1 MGHRA, CDR2 YSYEKL. The CDR3 is 16 amino acids. The DNA of the CDR3 is TGCGCCAGCAGCCAATCCCCGGGGGGTGGAGGGAATGAGCAGTTCTTC. It translates to CASSQSPGGGGNEQFF.

This clone was seen only once. V usage is TRBV28 and J usage is TRBJ2-4, with a possible D match to TRBD1 (6 bases). CDR3 length: 16 amino acids. The V and J ends lost 6 bases and 0 bases respectively, with 15 bases between them. Germline V gives CDR1 MDHEN, CDR2 SYDVKM. The CDR3 DNA is TGTGCCAGCAGACCGGACAGATTGGAAGCCAAAAACATTCAGTACTTC. Translated, it gives CASRPDRLEAKNIQYF.

This clone was seen more than once but under ten times. The chain has TRBV12-3 or TRBV12-4 and TRBJ2-2; D gene unclear. This CDR3 region has 13 residues. V lost 7 bases and J 1 base, leaving 7 bases between the germline ends. CDR3 region: CASTLRNTGELFF. Written as DNA, the CDR3 is TGTGCCAGCACCCTCCGGAACACCGGGGAGCTGTTTTTT.

The chain has TRBV28 and TRBJ1-4; D unresolved. The ends were cut back, 6 bases at V and 5 bases at J, with 4 bases in the middle. This CDR3 is 11 amino acids long. The germline gives CDR1 MDHEN, CDR2 SYDVKM. DNA for the CDR3: TGTGCCAGCAGCGTGAATGAAAAACTGTTTTTT. Protein: CASSVNEKLFF.

The J gene is TRBJ2-1, the V gene TRBV9; TRBD2 matches 9 bases. The J segment lost 2 bases and the V segment lost 5 bases, leaving 8 bases of the junction unmatched. CDR1 is SGDLS, CDR2 YYNGEE, per germline. The CDR3 length is 16 residues. This CDR3 reads CASSDPSGVPYNEQFF. DNA for the CDR3: TGTGCCAGCAGTGACCCTAGCGGGGTACCCTACAATGAGCAGTTCTTC.

The genes are TRBV5-1 and TRBJ2-5, with D unresolved. The length of the CDR3 is 15 residues. Trimming took off 0 bases at V and 5 bases at J, with 14 bases between the two ends. CDR1 SGHRS and CDR2 YFSETQ come from the germline V gene. The CDR3 sequence is CASSLAGYNGETQYF. In DNA form, the CDR3 reads TGCGCCAGCAGCTTGGCCGGGTACAACGGGGAGACCCAGTACTTC.